This T cell receptor (beta chain) was documented in a study of blood T cells in healthy people across ages. Sample-barcoded 5' priming and a J-beta primer mix drove a second PCR of roughly 7 to 11 cycles. Unique molecular identifiers of 12 random nucleotides labeled each cDNA. TCRdb called the 5' RACE reads again in MiXCR, with one record for every CDR3 protein. The sample lists over 1,500,000 distinct CDR3 sequences, roughly 43% occurring once. This clonotype was seen only a few times. V lost 4 bases and J lost 2, with 12 bases in between. Germline V CDR1 and CDR2: LNHDA, SQIVND (reference sequence). The CDR3 consists of 16 residues.

The rearrangement uses TRBV19 and TRBJ2-6; the D gene is possibly TRBD2 (7 bases). The sequencing sample was made of blood. The clonotype comes from a human donor in good health. The CDR3 sequence: CASSTPGGTGANVLTF. The CDR3 DNA is TGTGCCAGTAGTACCCCGGGGGGCACTGGGGCCAACGTCCTGACTTTC.